Following are 30 T cell receptor beta chains from one sample sequenced in a study of PD-L1 blockade in urothelial cancer. Repertoires were generated with immunoSEQ multiplex PCR, while TCRdb's copy carries only in-frame clones and drops some. The sample lists 100,000 to 150,000 clones; about 82% were seen once. Stated time point: peripheral blood 6 weeks after treatment start. This sample comprised PBMCs, obtained around atezolizumab (anti-PD-L1) treatment. Source of these receptors: a man aged 45-65 years with urothelial cancer.

The chain joins TRBV27 to TRBJ1-6, with D possibly matching TRBD1 (5 bases). The ends were cut back, 4 bases at V and 6 bases at J, with 13 bases in the middle. The length of the CDR3 is 15 residues. Germline loops: CDR1 MNHEY, CDR2 SMNVEV (reference sequence). Written as DNA, the CDR3 is TGTGCCAGCAGTTCTTCAGGGCAGGTTAATTCACCCCTCCACTTT. Its translation: CASSSSGQVNSPLHF.

This clone was seen more than once but under ten times. The rearrangement joins TRBV11-2 to TRBJ2-7; possible D gene TRBD2, 6 bases. Germline CDR1 and CDR2: SGHAT and FQNNGV. The CDR3 has 15 amino acids. Deletions cut 5 bases from V and 2 bases from J, with 16 bases between. CDR3 loop: CASSLPPGATYEQYF. The DNA of the CDR3 is TGTGCCAGCAGCCTGCCCCCGGGAGCGACCTACGAGCAGTACTTC.

The genes are TRBV28 and TRBJ1-2; tentatively, D is TRBD1 (6 bases). From germline, CDR1 is MDHEN and CDR2 SYDVKM. CDR3 length: 14 amino acids. V was shortened by 3 bases and J by 8 bases, with 16 bases between the two germline ends. CDR3 protein: CASSFLYRVGGYTF. In nucleotides, the CDR3 is TGTGCCAGCAGTTTTCTGTACAGGGTTGGCGGCTACACCTTC.

The chain links TRBV5-1 to TRBJ2-5; 15 bases match TRBD2. The CDR3 is 17 residues long. V lost 3 bases and J lost 2; bases outside the gene matches: 5. CDR1 SGHRS and CDR2 YFSETQ come from the germline V gene. This CDR3 is CASSSGLAGGGQETQYF. The CDR3, as DNA: TGCGCCAGCAGCTCCGGACTAGCGGGAGGGGGGCAAGAGACCCAGTACTTC.

The rearrangement joins TRBV18 to TRBJ2-6, with 14 positions matching TRBD2. In germline, CDR1 is KGHSH, CDR2 LQKENI. J lost 0 bases, V lost 4 bases, and 11 bases had no gene match. This CDR3 has 21 residues. The CDR3 loop is CASSRSSMGLAGVSGANVLTF. The CDR3 DNA reads TGTGCCAGCTCACGAAGCTCAATGGGACTAGCGGGAGTCTCTGGGGCCAACGTCCTGACTTTC.

This chain joins TRBV28 and TRBJ1-2; unclear D gene. Germline assignment: CDR1 MDHEN and CDR2 SYDVKM. CDR3 size: 12 residues. V was cut by 4 bases and J by 4 bases, with 7 bases left in between. The CDR3 DNA reads as TGTGCCAGCAGTTCACGGTCCTATGGCTACACCTTC. Amino acids: CASSSRSYGYTF.

The chain combines TRBV2 with TRBJ1-5; D gene uncertain. With 7 bases removed from V and 3 bases from J, the gap between germline ends came to 19 bases. The CDR3 totals 16 residues. Germline CDR1 and CDR2: SNHLY and FYNNEI. This chain's CDR3 is CASTRRGRTDNQPQHF. The CDR3 DNA sequence: TGTGCCAGCACCCGGCGAGGGAGAACGGACAATCAGCCCCAGCATTTT.

This chain links TRBV6-1 with TRBJ1-6; D call uncertain. The CDR3 extends over 12 amino acids. Germline V CDR1 and CDR2: MNHNS, SASEGT. V shed 6 bases and J shed 6 bases, with 6 bases lying between them. The CDR3 reads CASRAVNSPLHF. In DNA form, the CDR3 reads TGTGCCAGCAGGGCAGTTAATTCACCCCTCCACTTT.

The rearrangement uses TRBV7-9 and TRBJ1-1; 7 bases match TRBD1. The CDR3 length is 13 residues. Looked up from germline, CDR1 is SEHNR and CDR2 is FQNEAQ (reference sequence). The V and J ends lost 5 bases and 5 bases, in that order; junction bases with no gene match: 5. CDR3 nucleotides: TGTGCCAGCAGCCGAAAACAGGGGACTGAAGCTTTCTTT. It codes for CASSRKQGTEAFF.

The J gene is TRBJ1-3, the V gene TRBV28, with unresolved D. Germline lookup yields CDR1 MDHEN and CDR2 SYDVKM. Trimming left V 8 bases short and J 2 bases short, with 10 bases between. The CDR3 totals 13 residues. The CDR3 nucleotides read TGTGCCAGCTCCCGGGGTACTGGAAACACCATATATTTT. Protein sequence: CASSRGTGNTIYF. The variable domain in full, completed from reference TRBV28 and TRBJ1-3, reads DVKVTQSSRYLVKRTGEKVFLECVQDMDHENMFWYRQDPGLGLRLIYFSYDVKMKEKGDIPEGYSVSREKKERFSLILESASTNQTSMYLCASSRGTGNTIYFGEGSWLTVV.

The rearrangement uses TRBV2 and TRBJ1-6, with D tentatively TRBD1 (5 bases). Trimming took off 7 bases at V and 0 bases at J, with 10 bases between the two ends. Per germline, CDR1 SNHLY and CDR2 FYNNEI. CDR3 length: 15 residues. The CDR3 sequence: CASTPTASYNSPLHF. CDR3 in DNA: TGTGCCAGCACCCCGACAGCCTCCTATAATTCACCCCTCCACTTT.

V gene TRBV28 combines with J gene TRBJ2-1, with 12 bases identical to TRBD1. The CDR3 length is 17 residues. Trimming at V came to 2 bases and at J to 12 bases, leaving 14 bases not matched to a gene. Germline CDR1 is MDHEN and CDR2 is SYDVKM. CDR3 in DNA: TGTGCCAGCAGTTTAGCCGGGACAGGGGGCCGAGCTAAGGGGCAGTTCTTC. Protein product: CASSLAGTGGRAKGQFF.

This chain connects TRBV15 to TRBJ2-7, with 7 bases that match TRBD1. The germline gives CDR1 LNHNV, CDR2 YYDKDF (reference sequence). This CDR3 is 15 amino acids long. Germline trimming cut 1 base from V and 3 bases from J; bases unmatched to any gene: 6. The chain's CDR3 is CATSRGRGISYEQYF. The CDR3 nucleotides read TGTGCCACCAGCAGAGGCAGGGGGATAAGCTACGAGCAGTACTTC.

A single count supports this clone. The gene calls are TRBV19 and TRBJ2-2; 9 bases align to TRBD1. The CDR3 has 16 amino acids. Germline V gene data show CDR1 as LNHDA and CDR2 as SQIVND (reference sequence). J lost 4 bases, V lost 5 bases, and 8 bases had no gene match. The CDR3 protein is CASSLVQGARTGELFF. The CDR3, as DNA: TGTGCCAGTAGTCTTGTACAGGGGGCGCGCACCGGGGAGCTGTTTTTT.

The V call is TRBV4-2, the J call TRBJ2-3; TRBD2 agrees at 7 bases. CDR3 size: 14 residues. Germline V lookup: CDR1 LGHNA, CDR2 YNFKEQ. Trimming removed 4 bases from V and 5 bases from J; junction bases left unmatched: 6. The DNA of the CDR3 is TGTGCCAGCAGCCGGGGGGGAGGGGAAGATACGCAGTATTTT. Translated, it gives CASSRGGGEDTQYF.

The chain has TRBV9 and TRBJ2-3; a weak D match, TRBD2 (5 bases). This CDR3 is 15 amino acids long. Trimming took off 0 bases at V and 2 bases at J, with 10 bases between the two ends. Looked up from germline, CDR1 is SGDLS and CDR2 is YYNGEE. The CDR3 sequence: CASSVAGWDTDTQYF. The CDR3 nucleotides read TGTGCCAGCAGCGTAGCGGGATGGGACACAGATACGCAGTATTTT.

This chain connects TRBV5-1 to TRBJ1-6; D remains ambiguous. Trimming removed 4 bases from V and 8 bases from J, with 13 bases in between. The CDR3 length is 14 residues. Germline assignment: CDR1 SGHRS and CDR2 YFSETQ. In nucleotides, the CDR3 is TGCGCCAGCAGCGCTGACTTCGGGGATTCACCCCTCCACTTT. Translation: CASSADFGDSPLHF. Full variable domain (rest looked up from reference TRBV5-1 and TRBJ1-6): KAGVTQTPRYLIKTRGQQVTLSCSPISGHRSVSWYQQTPGQGLQFLFEYFSETQRNKGNFPGRFSGRQFSNSRSEMNVSTLELGDSALYLCASSADFGDSPLHFGNGTRLTVT.

The chain carries TRBV29-1 and TRBJ1-3; D remains unclear. The germline gives CDR1 SQVTM, CDR2 ANQGSEA. V lost 5 bases, J lost 0 bases, and 5 bases lay in between. The CDR3 consists of 12 residues. CDR3 residues: CSVRDSGNTIYF. The CDR3 bases are TGCAGCGTTCGAGACTCTGGAAACACCATATATTTT. Variable domain in full (rest from reference TRBV29-1 and TRBJ1-3): SAVISQKPSRDICQRGTSLTIQCQVDSQVTMMFWYRQQPGQSLTLIATANQGSEATYESGFVIDKFPISRPNLTFSTLTVSNMSPEDSSIYLCSVRDSGNTIYFGEGSWLTVV.

The rearrangement uses TRBV27 and TRBJ2-1; 13 bases match TRBD2. The V gene end was trimmed by 4 bases and the J gene end by 9 bases; junction bases not matched to a gene: 6. There are 15 residues in the CDR3. The V gene's germline CDR1 is MNHEY and CDR2 SMNVEV (reference sequence). The CDR3 loop reads CASSSRLAGGGEQFF. The CDR3, as DNA: TGTGCCAGCAGTTCGCGACTAGCGGGAGGCGGTGAGCAGTTCTTC.

The chain employs TRBV6-1 and TRBJ1-2; D is undetermined. The V end was cut by 2 bases, the J end by 0 bases, with 16 bases between. This CDR3 is 17 amino acids long. The germline V gene has CDR1 MNHNS and CDR2 SASEGT. CDR3 sequence: CASSESYHYNSNYGYTF. The DNA of the CDR3 is TGTGCCAGCAGTGAAAGTTACCACTATAACTCTAACTATGGCTACACCTTC.

This rearrangement joins TRBV7-2 to TRBJ2-5; possibly TRBD2 for D (6 bases). Germline loops: CDR1 SGHTA, CDR2 FQGNSA. This CDR3 has 16 residues. V shed 1 base and J shed 6 bases, with 18 bases lying between them. Here the CDR3 DNA reads TGTGCCAGCAGCTTAGTGGTAAAGGGAGGTCGACAGACCCAGTACTTC. As protein: CASSLVVKGGRQTQYF. Supplemented by reference TRBV7-2 and TRBJ2-5, the full variable domain reads GAGVSQSPSNKVTEKGKDVELRCDPISGHTALYWYRQSLGQGLEFLIYFQGNSAPDKSGLPSDRFSAERTGGSVSTLTIQRTQQEDSAVYLCASSLVVKGGRQTQYFGPGTRLLVL.

The CDR3 nucleotides read TGTGCCAGCAGCTTATGGACTAGCAACGAGCAGTACTTC. This translates into CASSLWTSNEQYF. This chain links TRBV11-3 with TRBJ2-7; 8 bases match TRBD2. CDR1 is SGHNT, CDR2 YENEEA, per germline. The CDR3 has 13 amino acids. Trimming at V came to 2 bases and at J to 5 bases, leaving 2 bases not matched to a gene.

This clone was seen repeatedly, ten times or more. V is TRBV6-5 and J is TRBJ1-6, with TRBD1 identical over 10 bases. V shed 5 bases, J shed 10 bases, and the junction held 8 bases outside the gene matches. Germline V gives CDR1 MNHEY, CDR2 SVGAGI. There are 15 residues in the CDR3. The CDR3 nucleotides read TGTGCCAGCAGTCGGGGGGGACAGGGGCTGTCACCCCTCCACTTT. It is translated as CASSRGGQGLSPLHF.

There are a few counts of this clone. The gene calls are TRBV6-5 and TRBJ2-1, with 9 nucleotides matching TRBD1. Per the germline V gene, CDR1 is MNHEY and CDR2 is SVGAGI. V lost 0 bases and J lost 5; bases outside the gene matches: 5. The CDR3 extends over 16 amino acids. The CDR3 here is CASSYSWTGADNEQFF. In DNA, the CDR3 is TGTGCCAGCAGTTACTCCTGGACAGGGGCCGACAATGAGCAGTTCTTC.

V gene TRBV7-3 combines with J gene TRBJ1-2, with D perhaps TRBD1 (5 bases). The CDR3 runs 16 residues. The ends were cut back, 5 bases at V and 5 bases at J, with 21 bases in the middle. Germline CDR1 SGHTA, CDR2 FQGTGA. The chain's CDR3 is CASSATAGPSPYGYTF. Here the CDR3 DNA reads TGTGCCAGCAGCGCCACGGCGGGGCCGTCCCCTTATGGCTACACCTTC.

V is TRBV30 and J is TRBJ2-7; D remains unclear. The V and J ends lost 2 bases and 5 bases respectively, with 10 bases between them. The germline V gene has CDR1 GTSNPN and CDR2 SVGIG (reference sequence). This CDR3 has 12 residues. The CDR3 DNA follows: TGTGCCTGGAGTATCTCCTTCCACGAGCAGTACTTC. Translating it yields CAWSISFHEQYF.

The chain links TRBV5-7 to TRBJ2-1, with 12 bases matching TRBD2. TRBV5-7 is an ORF, with its function uncertain. The CDR3 covers 15 residues. Trimming took 0 bases from V and 14 from J; bases not matched to a gene: 9. As DNA, the CDR3 is TGTGCCAGCAGCTTGGGGACTAGCGGGATCCCTACGGAGTTCTTC. Protein product: CASSLGTSGIPTEFF.

The V gene is TRBV9, the J gene TRBJ2-1, with D maybe TRBD2 (5 bases). The germline V and J ends were trimmed by 0 bases and 8 bases, with 18 bases remaining between them. CDR1 is SGDLS, CDR2 YYNGEE, per germline. CDR3 length: 16 residues. CDR3 loop: CASSVGGSTRNYEQFF. The CDR3 DNA sequence: TGTGCCAGCAGCGTAGGAGGGTCGACGAGAAACTATGAGCAGTTCTTC. The full variable domain, its missing parts supplied by reference TRBV9 and TRBJ2-1, is DSGVTQTPKHLITATGQRVTLRCSPRSGDLSVYWYQQSLDQGLQFLIQYYNGEERAKGNILERFSAQQFPDLHSELNLSSLELGDSALYFCASSVGGSTRNYEQFFGPGTRLTVL.

The chain has TRBV11-2 and TRBJ2-3; D gene unclear. Germline V gene data show CDR1 as SGHAT and CDR2 as FQNNGV. The ends were cut back, 2 bases at V and 4 bases at J, with 16 bases in the middle. This CDR3 spans 16 amino acids. The CDR3 DNA is TGTGCCAGCAGCTTACTTCTTCGTAGCTTGCCAGATACGCAGTATTTT. It codes for CASSLLLRSLPDTQYF.

The chain links TRBV4-2 to TRBJ2-2, with D maybe TRBD2 (5 bases). This CDR3 contains 16 residues. V lost 0 bases, J lost 0 bases, and 8 bases lay in between. Germline V gene sequence: CDR1 LGHNA, CDR2 YNFKEQ. The CDR3 sequence is CASSQEGAANTGELFF. In nucleotides, the CDR3 is TGTGCCAGCAGCCAAGAGGGAGCGGCGAACACCGGGGAGCTGTTTTTT.